This TCR beta chain was sequenced during a study of T cell responses to AZD1222 COVID-19 vaccine. The V gene's germline CDR1 is SNHLY and CDR2 FYNNEI. The CDR3 consists of 12 residues. Trimming removed 7 bases at V and 6 bases at J, with 12 bases between. Method: immunoSEQ multiplex PCR; TCRdb's copy keeps in-frame clones and lacks some. The sample has around 88,000 clones, roughly 88% seen once. The source was peripheral blood, collected on day 0 of MenACWY control vaccination. This clonotype was sampled from an adult in good health. The chain joins TRBV2 to TRBJ1-2; the D gene is possibly TRBD1 (6 bases). CDR3 loop: CASNIAGDGYTF. In nucleotides, the CDR3 is TGTGCCAGCAATATAGCAGGGGATGGCTACACCTTC.